A selection of T cell receptor beta chains follows, all from one sample in a study of vaccination effects on CD4 cells after COVID-19. The protocol was immunoSEQ multiplex PCR, while the TCRdb copy is restricted to in-frame clones and leaves out a portion. The sample includes some 50,000 clones, 65% to 75% seen only once; the top ten take roughly 16%. Which antigens these TCRs recognize remains unknown. Material: CD4+ T cells from PBMCs cultured with HCoV-OC43 spike peptides, obtained after COVID-19 vaccination. The source is a human donor who received a COVID-19 vaccine. The CDR3 runs from the conserved cysteine through the conserved F or W. Fields, in order: CDR3 length, J gene, V gene, D gene, clone size, CDR3 protein, CDR3 DNA. A D gene is named only where the DNA matches it firmly. Size values are once, few and many counts, or a class for expanded clones, and some rows have none.

cdr3_length: 16; j_call: TRBJ2-2; v_call: TRBV2; d_call: -; clone_size: -; cdr3_aa: CASRRMGAGQTGELFF; cdr3_nt: TGTGCCAGCAGAAGGATGGGGGCAGGGCAGACCGGGGAGCTGTTTTTT
cdr3_length: 13; j_call: TRBJ2-1; v_call: TRBV19; d_call: -; clone_size: -; cdr3_aa: CASKASSYNEQFF; cdr3_nt: TGTGCCAGTAAGGCGAGCTCCTACAATGAGCAGTTCTTC
cdr3_length: 18; j_call: TRBJ1-2; v_call: TRBV10-3; d_call: -; clone_size: -; cdr3_aa: CAISEPYRQTEANYGYTF; cdr3_nt: TGTGCCATCAGTGAGCCTTATAGACAGACAGAAGCTAACTATGGCTACACCTTC
cdr3_length: 15; j_call: TRBJ2-3; v_call: TRBV6-4; d_call: -; clone_size: -; cdr3_aa: CASSVGGPSGDTQYF; cdr3_nt: TGTGCCAGCTCTGTCGGTGGGCCCTCTGGGGATACGCAGTATTTT
cdr3_length: 13; j_call: TRBJ2-1; v_call: TRBV3-1/TRBV3-2; d_call: -; clone_size: -; cdr3_aa: CASSLRGGGEQFF; cdr3_nt: TGTGCCAGCAGCCTCAGGGGAGGGGGTGAGCAGTTCTTC
cdr3_length: 12; j_call: TRBJ1-1; v_call: TRBV7-9; d_call: -; clone_size: -; cdr3_aa: CASSFYNTEAFF; cdr3_nt: TGTGCCAGCAGCTTTTACAACACTGAAGCTTTCTTT
cdr3_length: 17; j_call: TRBJ1-6; v_call: TRBV5-1; d_call: -; clone_size: -; cdr3_aa: CASSPAAGSSYNSPLHF; cdr3_nt: TGCGCCAGCAGTCCCGCAGCCGGGAGCTCCTATAATTCACCCCTCCACTTT
cdr3_length: 16; j_call: TRBJ2-1; v_call: TRBV24-1; d_call: TRBD1; clone_size: -; cdr3_aa: CATSEPQGDRYNEQFF; cdr3_nt: TGTGCCACCAGTGAACCACAGGGGGATCGCTACAATGAGCAGTTCTTC
cdr3_length: 16; j_call: TRBJ2-3; v_call: TRBV9; d_call: TRBD2; clone_size: -; cdr3_aa: CASSVVAGGSTDTQYF; cdr3_nt: TGTGCCAGCAGCGTGGTAGCGGGAGGGTCCACAGATACGCAGTATTTT
cdr3_length: 13; j_call: TRBJ2-2; v_call: TRBV30; d_call: -; clone_size: -; cdr3_aa: CAWAGTVSGELFF; cdr3_nt: TGTGCCTGGGCCGGGACGGTCAGCGGGGAGCTGTTTTTT
cdr3_length: 15; j_call: TRBJ1-4; v_call: TRBV29-1; d_call: -; clone_size: few; cdr3_aa: CSVEDLAPTGEKLFF; cdr3_nt: TGCAGCGTTGAAGATCTGGCGCCGACGGGCGAAAAACTGTTTTTT
cdr3_length: 15; j_call: TRBJ2-5; v_call: TRBV11-2; d_call: -; clone_size: -; cdr3_aa: CASSLEDLVWETQYF; cdr3_nt: TGTGCCAGCAGCTTAGAAGACTTGGTATGGGAGACCCAGTACTTC
cdr3_length: 14; j_call: TRBJ2-7; v_call: TRBV5-1; d_call: -; clone_size: -; cdr3_aa: CASSLGQVYSEQYF; cdr3_nt: TGCGCCAGCAGCTTGGGGCAGGTGTACTCCGAGCAGTACTTC
cdr3_length: 15; j_call: TRBJ1-4; v_call: TRBV11-2; d_call: -; clone_size: -; cdr3_aa: CASSLGGGGDEKLFF; cdr3_nt: TGTGCCAGCAGCTTAGGAGGAGGGGGGGATGAAAAACTGTTTTTT
cdr3_length: 12; j_call: TRBJ2-3; v_call: TRBV12-3/TRBV12-4; d_call: -; clone_size: -; cdr3_aa: CASSSPPSAAYF; cdr3_nt: TGTGCCAGCAGTTCTCCCCCCTCGGCCGCGTATTTT
cdr3_length: 13; j_call: TRBJ1-5; v_call: TRBV19; d_call: -; clone_size: -; cdr3_aa: CASSTQINQPQHF; cdr3_nt: TGTGCCAGTAGTACCCAGATCAATCAGCCCCAGCATTTT
cdr3_length: 16; j_call: TRBJ2-7; v_call: TRBV7-2; d_call: -; clone_size: -; cdr3_aa: CASSLVRASGSYEQYF; cdr3_nt: TGTGCCAGCAGCTTAGTTCGGGCGTCCGGGTCCTACGAGCAGTACTTC
cdr3_length: 14; j_call: TRBJ1-1; v_call: TRBV19; d_call: TRBD1; clone_size: -; cdr3_aa: CASSMIQGSTEAFF; cdr3_nt: TGTGCCAGTAGTATGATACAGGGGTCCACTGAAGCTTTCTTT
cdr3_length: 16; j_call: TRBJ1-6; v_call: TRBV28; d_call: -; clone_size: few; cdr3_aa: CASSPQQGSYNSPLHF; cdr3_nt: TGTGCCAGCAGTCCCCAACAGGGCTCCTATAATTCACCCCTCCACTTT
cdr3_length: 14; j_call: TRBJ2-5; v_call: TRBV5-4; d_call: TRBD1; clone_size: once; cdr3_aa: CASSRQGAAETQYF; cdr3_nt: TGTGCCAGCAGCCGACAGGGAGCGGCAGAGACCCAGTACTTC
cdr3_length: 15; j_call: TRBJ2-2; v_call: TRBV27; d_call: -; clone_size: -; cdr3_aa: CASSLGGGGTGELFF; cdr3_nt: TGTGCCAGCAGTTTGGGGGGGGGCGGTACCGGGGAGCTGTTTTTT
cdr3_length: 22; j_call: TRBJ2-7; v_call: TRBV4-1; d_call: -; clone_size: -; cdr3_aa: CASSPLLRPGASGTRISYEQYF; cdr3_nt: TGCGCCAGCAGCCCGTTACTCAGACCGGGAGCTTCAGGGACTCGGATCTCCTACGAGCAGTACTTC
cdr3_length: 15; j_call: TRBJ2-3; v_call: TRBV6-5; d_call: TRBD2; clone_size: -; cdr3_aa: CASRSLAGATDTQYF; cdr3_nt: TGTGCCAGCAGATCACTAGCGGGAGCCACAGATACGCAGTATTTT
cdr3_length: 14; j_call: TRBJ2-7; v_call: TRBV9; d_call: -; clone_size: -; cdr3_aa: CASSVAGASYEQYF; cdr3_nt: TGTGCCAGCAGCGTGGCAGGGGCCTCCTACGAGCAGTACTTC
cdr3_length: 16; j_call: TRBJ1-3; v_call: TRBV5-8; d_call: -; clone_size: -; cdr3_aa: CASSLTGRGSGNTIYF; cdr3_nt: TGTGCCAGCAGCTTGACAGGACGGGGCTCTGGAAACACCATATATTTT
cdr3_length: 15; j_call: TRBJ2-2; v_call: TRBV9; d_call: -; clone_size: few; cdr3_aa: CASSVVVYSIGELFF; cdr3_nt: TGTGCCAGCAGCGTGGTGGTATATAGCATCGGGGAGCTGTTTTTT
cdr3_length: 15; j_call: TRBJ2-4; v_call: TRBV27; d_call: -; clone_size: -; cdr3_aa: CASSLTLLAKNIQYF; cdr3_nt: TGTGCCAGCAGTTTAACACTCCTAGCCAAAAACATTCAGTACTTC
cdr3_length: 16; j_call: TRBJ2-1; v_call: TRBV7-7; d_call: -; clone_size: -; cdr3_aa: CASSLGRTVSYNEQFF; cdr3_nt: TGTGCCAGCAGCTTAGGTAGGACGGTCTCCTACAATGAGCAGTTCTTC
cdr3_length: 16; j_call: TRBJ2-3; v_call: TRBV2; d_call: TRBD1; clone_size: -; cdr3_aa: CASSVETRGRGDTQYF; cdr3_nt: TGTGCCAGCAGTGTCGAGACAAGGGGGCGAGGAGATACGCAGTATTTT
cdr3_length: 15; j_call: TRBJ2-3; v_call: TRBV11-3; d_call: -; clone_size: -; cdr3_aa: CASSLGQPGTDTQYF; cdr3_nt: TGTGCCAGCAGCTTAGGGCAGCCGGGCACAGATACGCAGTATTTT